Below, one TCR beta chain is given with its context. These data originate in a study of T cell repertoires in cytomegalovirus infection. The CDR3 runs to 17 residues. The V end was cut by 0 bases, the J end by 0 bases, with 10 bases between. The germline CDR1 and CDR2 sequences are SGHTS and YDEGEE. In TCRdb, the reads were re-called with MiXCR into one record per CDR3 protein. The table lists more than 85,000 distinct CDR3 sequences, about a quarter of them singletons. The sequence derives from a human donor in good health (CMV status not recorded). Some clones in this sample may be carry-over from other donors' samples. J is TRBJ2-6 and V is TRBV5-8; TRBD1 might be the D (6 bases). Sequencing was carried out using CD8+ T cells from PBMCs. Here the CDR3 DNA reads TGTGCCAGCAGCTTGGGGACAGCGTCCTCTGGGGCCAACGTCCTGACTTTC. It translates to CASSLGTASSGANVLTF.